This T cell receptor (beta chain) was identified during a study of cytomegalovirus exposure and HLA in healthy donors. As for the study in general: From donors who were HLA-typed, an early data release held approximately 91 million unique TCRs.

V was shortened by 7 bases and J by 1 base, with 13 bases between the two germline ends. The CDR3 totals 15 residues. CDR1 SNHLY and CDR2 FYNNEI come from the germline V gene. This clone was seen a few times. PCR primers comprised 60 Vbeta and 13 Jbeta primers. Profiled with immunoSEQ multiplex PCR; TCRdb holds only in-frame clones, not every one. The sample shows around 100,000 clones, about 70% of them seen only once. This clonotype originated in a woman between 40 and 55 years old in good health and CMV-seronegative. Sequenced sample: PBMCs. The chain couples TRBV2 to TRBJ2-2; a possible D gene is TRBD1 (5 bases). This CDR3 reads CASNRGPLNTGELFF. CDR3 coding DNA: TGTGCCAGCAATAGGGGCCCGCTGAACACCGGGGAGCTGTTTTTT.